This TCR beta chain was captured by sequencing in a study of T cell clonality in common variable immunodeficiency. Overall study results and limits: Fewer TCRbeta clones were shared among CVID subjects than controls. Reportedly, TCR beta sequences from common variable immunodeficiency showed fewer deletions and N-nucleotide insertions.

Remarks on this clone: Its cognate antigen is unknown. A read error may explain this, as a much larger clone is one base away. Read sequence stops 3 residues before the CDR3 end, and the germline J gene provides the missing end.

In germline, CDR1 is GTSNPN, CDR2 SVGIG (reference sequence). The CDR3 totals 14 residues. CVID and control samples used equivalent genomic DNA input. Here immunoSEQ multiplex PCR was the method, and the copy in TCRdb shows in-frame clones only, minus some. The sample includes 35,000 to 50,000 clones, none of them occurring once. Sequencing used peripheral blood mononuclear cells. The V gene is TRBV30, the J gene TRBJ2-2; D may be TRBD2 (6 bases). The clonotype comes from a person aged 18 to 69 in good health. The CDR3 region is CAWTPGVLNEKLFF. The part of the CDR3 DNA that was read is TGTGCCTGGACCCCGGGGGTCCTTAATGAAAAG.